The 4 T cell receptor beta chains presented below share a single source sample, sequenced in a study of T cell responses to AZD1222 COVID-19 vaccine. Assay used: immunoSEQ multiplex PCR; TCRdb lists only in-frame clones, some missing. Of roughly 70,000 clones in the sample, about four fifths were seen once. The sample in question was peripheral blood, obtained 28 days after the second AZD1222 dose. Every receptor here comes from an adult who received the AZD1222 COVID-19 vaccine.

The chain is built from TRBV5-1 and TRBJ1-3; D not certain. The V end lost 0 bases, the J end lost 2 bases, and 9 bases lay between the germline ends. The CDR3 spans 15 residues. CDR1 is SGHRS and CDR2 is YFSETQ in the germline V gene. In DNA, the CDR3 is TGCGCCAGCAGCTTGGAGGGAGGGACTGGAAACACCATATATTTT. It codes for CASSLEGGTGNTIYF.

The chain uses TRBV2 and TRBJ2-3, with D tentatively TRBD2 (5 bases). Germline assignment: CDR1 SNHLY and CDR2 FYNNEI. Trimming pared 7 bases from V and 0 bases from J, leaving 23 bases between. The length of the CDR3 is 18 residues. The CDR3 region is CASTKSSRGRPSTDTQYF. In nucleotides, the CDR3 is TGTGCCAGCACCAAATCCTCCCGGGGTAGGCCGAGCACAGATACGCAGTATTTT.

This chain uses TRBV5-1 with TRBJ2-1; no reliable D call. Germline V gene sequence: CDR1 SGHRS, CDR2 YFSETQ. The CDR3 extends over 16 amino acids. Trimming shortened V by 1 base and J by 0 bases, and 11 bases separated the two germline ends. Written as DNA, the CDR3 is TGCGCCAGCAGCTTGACGGCCGAAAGCTCCTACAATGAGCAGTTCTTC. Translated, it gives CASSLTAESSYNEQFF. Using reference TRBV5-1 and TRBJ2-1 for the parts outside the CDR3, the full variable domain is KAGVTQTPRYLIKTRGQQVTLSCSPISGHRSVSWYQQTPGQGLQFLFEYFSETQRNKGNFPGRFSGRQFSNSRSEMNVSTLELGDSALYLCASSLTAESSYNEQFFGPGTRLTVL.

The chain employs TRBV11-2 and TRBJ2-7; D might be TRBD1 (5 bases). Trimming cost V 2 bases and J 5 bases, with 16 bases left between them. Germline CDR1 reads SGHAT; CDR2 reads FQNNGV. The CDR3 is 15 residues long. DNA of the CDR3: TGTGCCAGCAGCTTAATGTTCCAGGGTTGGGACGAGCAGTACTTC. Translated, it gives CASSLMFQGWDEQYF.